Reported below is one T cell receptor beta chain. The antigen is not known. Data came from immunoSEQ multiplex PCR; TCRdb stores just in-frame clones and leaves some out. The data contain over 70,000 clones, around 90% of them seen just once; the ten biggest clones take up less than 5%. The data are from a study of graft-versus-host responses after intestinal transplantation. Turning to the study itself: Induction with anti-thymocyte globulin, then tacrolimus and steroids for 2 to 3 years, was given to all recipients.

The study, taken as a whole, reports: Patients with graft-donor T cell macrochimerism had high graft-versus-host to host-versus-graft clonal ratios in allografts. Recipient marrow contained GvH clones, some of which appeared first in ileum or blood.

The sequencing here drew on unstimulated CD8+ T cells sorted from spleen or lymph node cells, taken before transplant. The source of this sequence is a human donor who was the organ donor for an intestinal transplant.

CDR3 sequence (DNA): TGTGCCAGCAGCCCCTACGCTAGCGGGGGGGAGCTGTTTTTT. Protein product: CASSPYASGGELFF. The chain is built from TRBV9 and TRBJ2-2, with 8 bases that match TRBD2. CDR1 SGDLS and CDR2 YYNGEE come from the germline V gene. The CDR3 contains 14 residues. The junction had 7 bases not matched to a gene; V was cut back by 4 bases and J by 8 bases.